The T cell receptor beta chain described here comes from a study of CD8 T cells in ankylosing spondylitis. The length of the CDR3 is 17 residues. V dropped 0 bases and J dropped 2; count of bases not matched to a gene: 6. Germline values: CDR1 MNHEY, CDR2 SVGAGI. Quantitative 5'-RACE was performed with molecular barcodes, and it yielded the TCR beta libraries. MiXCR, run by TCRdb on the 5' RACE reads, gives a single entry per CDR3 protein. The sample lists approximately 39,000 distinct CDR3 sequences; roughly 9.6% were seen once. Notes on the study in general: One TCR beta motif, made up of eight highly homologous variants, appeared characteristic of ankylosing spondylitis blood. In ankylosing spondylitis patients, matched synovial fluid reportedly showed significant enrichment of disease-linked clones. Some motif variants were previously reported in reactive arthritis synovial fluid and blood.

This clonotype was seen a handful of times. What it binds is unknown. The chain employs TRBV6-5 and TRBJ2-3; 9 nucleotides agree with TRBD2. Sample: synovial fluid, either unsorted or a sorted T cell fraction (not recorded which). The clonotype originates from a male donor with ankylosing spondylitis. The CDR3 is CASSYSSSGGDTDTQYF. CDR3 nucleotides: TGTGCCAGCAGTTACTCTAGTAGCGGGGGAGACACAGATACGCAGTATTTT.